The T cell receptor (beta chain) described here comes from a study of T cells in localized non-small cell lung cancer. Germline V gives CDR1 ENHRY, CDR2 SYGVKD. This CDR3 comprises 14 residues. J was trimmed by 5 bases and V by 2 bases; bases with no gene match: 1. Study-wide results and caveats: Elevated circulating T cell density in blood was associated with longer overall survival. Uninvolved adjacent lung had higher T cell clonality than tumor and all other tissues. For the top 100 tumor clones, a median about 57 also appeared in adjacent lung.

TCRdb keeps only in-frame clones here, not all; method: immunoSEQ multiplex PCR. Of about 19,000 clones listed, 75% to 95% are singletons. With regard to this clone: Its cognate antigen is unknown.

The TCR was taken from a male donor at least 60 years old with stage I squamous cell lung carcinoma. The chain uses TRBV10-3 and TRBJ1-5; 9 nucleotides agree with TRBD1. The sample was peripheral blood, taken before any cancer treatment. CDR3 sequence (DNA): TGTGCCATCAGTGAGCGGACAGGGGATCAGCCCCAGCATTTT. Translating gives CAISERTGDQPQHF.